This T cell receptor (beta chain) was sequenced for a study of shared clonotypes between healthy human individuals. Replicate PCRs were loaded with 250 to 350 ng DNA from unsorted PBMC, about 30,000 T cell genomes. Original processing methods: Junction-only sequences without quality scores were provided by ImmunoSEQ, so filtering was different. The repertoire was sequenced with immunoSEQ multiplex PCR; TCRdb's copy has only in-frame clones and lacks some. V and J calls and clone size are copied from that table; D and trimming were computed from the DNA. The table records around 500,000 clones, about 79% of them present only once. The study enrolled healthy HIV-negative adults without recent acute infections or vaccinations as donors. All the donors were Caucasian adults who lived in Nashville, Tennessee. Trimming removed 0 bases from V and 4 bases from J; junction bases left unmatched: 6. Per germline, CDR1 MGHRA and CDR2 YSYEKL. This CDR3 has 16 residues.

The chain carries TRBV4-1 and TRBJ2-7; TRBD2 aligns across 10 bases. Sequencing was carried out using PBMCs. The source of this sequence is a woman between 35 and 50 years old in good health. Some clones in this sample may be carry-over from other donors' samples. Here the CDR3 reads CASSQDYLAGVYEQYF. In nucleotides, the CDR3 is TGCGCCAGCAGCCAAGACTATCTAGCGGGAGTTTACGAGCAGTACTTC.